This T cell receptor beta chain was recorded in a study of vaccination effects on CD4 cells after COVID-19. TCRdb's table, derived via immunoSEQ multiplex PCR, lists solely in-frame clones and lacks some. The repertoire holds over 35,000 clones, with approximately 82% as singletons. Germline V CDR1 and CDR2: SGHAT, FQNNGV. V shed 4 bases, J shed 6 bases, and the junction held 6 bases outside the gene matches. CDR3 length equals 13 residues. Subsequent to roughly 9 days of culture, CD4+ T cells were isolated. The person had a PCR-confirmed SARS-CoV-2 infection during March to December 2020. Participants were vaccinated with two doses of either the BNT162b2 or mRNA-1273 vaccine. Turning to this clone: What it recognizes is unknown.

J is TRBJ2-7 and V is TRBV11-2, with 7 bases fitting TRBD1. The clonotype comes from a human donor who had a prior SARS-CoV-2 infection. The sample consisted of CD4+ T cells from PBMCs cultured without peptide, taken after COVID-19 vaccination. The CDR3 DNA reads as TGTGCCAGCAGCTCTGACAGGGAAAGCGAGCAGTACTTC. Protein: CASSSDRESEQYF.